Described below is a single T cell receptor (beta chain) sequence and its context. Its matching antigen is unknown. The data derive from a study of a mutant IDH1 vaccine in newly diagnosed glioma. Time point reported: week 23, last vaccination. All doses held 300 ug of mutant IDH1 20-mer peptide, with topical imiquimod. Patients carried new grade 3 or 4 IDH1-mutant astrocytomas lacking nuclear ATRX. The data were produced by immunoSEQ multiplex PCR, yet TCRdb's version contains in-frame clones alone and is incomplete. Here the sample spans 52,000 or so clones, roughly three quarters being singletons. V dropped 6 bases and J dropped 3 bases, with 14 bases sitting between them. The CDR3 contains 14 residues. Per the germline V gene, CDR1 is SGHRS and CDR2 is YFSETQ.

The receptor comes from a middle-aged woman with glioma. Some clones in this sample may be carry-over from other donors' samples. Specimen: PBMCs, collected from a glioma patient whose treatment included an IDH1 peptide vaccine. This chain joins TRBV5-1 and TRBJ2-3; D is undetermined. CDR3: CASTPGTLTDTQYF. Here the CDR3 DNA reads TGCGCCAGCACGCCAGGTACTTTGACAGATACGCAGTATTTT.